This TCR beta chain was found in a study of tumor and adjacent non-tumor tissue in lung cancer. RNA was extracted from bulk tissue without any cell sorting. Newly diagnosed lung cancer patients had thoracic surgery in China, August–November 2014, without prior chemotherapy. The study, taken as a whole, reports: Higher tumor TCR diversity was associated with shorter survival. Tumor repertoires had a smaller top 100 clone share than normal lung.

The library came from three nested PCR rounds adapted from ARM-PCR protocols. TCRdb re-derived calls from the multiplex PCR reads in MiXCR, one entry per CDR3 protein. The table includes 120,000 or so distinct CDR3 sequences, approximately 80% detected once. V was shortened by 4 bases and J by 5 bases, with 12 bases between the two germline ends. The CDR3 totals 15 residues. The V gene's germline CDR1 is MNHNY and CDR2 SVGAGI (reference sequence). This clonotype was counted ten times or more. Its antigen is still unknown. The receptor was isolated from a man aged 65 to 85 with non-small cell lung cancer. The material sequenced was lung tumor tissue. The V call is TRBV6-6, the J call TRBJ1-6, with unresolved D. CDR3 sequence (DNA): TGTGCCAGCAGTTGGACCGGGCCCCATAATTCACCCCTCCACTTT. It is translated as CASSWTGPHNSPLHF.